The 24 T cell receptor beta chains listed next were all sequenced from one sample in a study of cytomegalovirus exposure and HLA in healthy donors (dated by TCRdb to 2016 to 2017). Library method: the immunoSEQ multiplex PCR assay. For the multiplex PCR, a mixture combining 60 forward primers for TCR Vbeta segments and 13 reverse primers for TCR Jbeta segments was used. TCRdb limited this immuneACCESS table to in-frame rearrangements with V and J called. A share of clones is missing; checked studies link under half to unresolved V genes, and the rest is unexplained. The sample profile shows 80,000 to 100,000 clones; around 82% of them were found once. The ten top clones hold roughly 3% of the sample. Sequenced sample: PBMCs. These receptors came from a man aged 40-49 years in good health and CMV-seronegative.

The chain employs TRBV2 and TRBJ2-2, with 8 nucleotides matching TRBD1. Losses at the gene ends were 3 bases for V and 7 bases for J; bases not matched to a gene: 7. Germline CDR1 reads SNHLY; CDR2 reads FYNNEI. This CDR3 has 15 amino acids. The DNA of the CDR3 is TGTGCCAGCAGTGACGCCAGGGGGCAAGGCGGGGAGCTGTTTTTT. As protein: CASSDARGQGGELFF.

The CDR3, as DNA: TGTGCCAGCAGTTTCCTCGGACAGGGCAATCAGCCCCAGCATTTT. Translated: CASSFLGQGNQPQHF. The rearrangement joins TRBV27 to TRBJ1-5; 7 bases align to TRBD1. The germline V gene encodes CDR1 MNHEY and CDR2 SMNVEV (reference sequence). J was trimmed by 2 bases and V by 3 bases; bases with no gene match: 4. The length of the CDR3 is 15 residues.

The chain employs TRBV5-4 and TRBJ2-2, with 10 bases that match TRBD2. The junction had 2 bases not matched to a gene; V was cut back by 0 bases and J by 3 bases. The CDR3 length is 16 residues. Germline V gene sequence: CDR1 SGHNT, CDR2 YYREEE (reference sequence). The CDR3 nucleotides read TGTGCCAGCAGCTTGGTTGGACTAGCGGACACCGGGGAGCTGTTTTTT. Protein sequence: CASSLVGLADTGELFF.

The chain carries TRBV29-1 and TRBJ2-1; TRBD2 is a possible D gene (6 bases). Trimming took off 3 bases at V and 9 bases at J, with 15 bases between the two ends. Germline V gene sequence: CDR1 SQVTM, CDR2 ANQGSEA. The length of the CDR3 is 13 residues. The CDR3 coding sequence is TGCAGCGTTGAGTTGTTTACTAGCAGTGAGCAGTTCTTC. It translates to CSVELFTSSEQFF.

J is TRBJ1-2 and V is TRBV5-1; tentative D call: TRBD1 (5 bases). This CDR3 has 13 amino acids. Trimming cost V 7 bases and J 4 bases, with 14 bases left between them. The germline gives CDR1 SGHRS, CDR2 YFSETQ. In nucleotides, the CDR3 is TGCGCCAGCCGACAGACCTCAAGCTATGGCTACACCTTC. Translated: CASRQTSSYGYTF.

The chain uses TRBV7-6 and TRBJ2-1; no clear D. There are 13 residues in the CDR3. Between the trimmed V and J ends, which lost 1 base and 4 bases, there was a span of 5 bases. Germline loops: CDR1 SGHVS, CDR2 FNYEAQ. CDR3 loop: CASSLGQYNEQFF. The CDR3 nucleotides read TGTGCCAGCAGCTTAGGACAATACAATGAGCAGTTCTTC.

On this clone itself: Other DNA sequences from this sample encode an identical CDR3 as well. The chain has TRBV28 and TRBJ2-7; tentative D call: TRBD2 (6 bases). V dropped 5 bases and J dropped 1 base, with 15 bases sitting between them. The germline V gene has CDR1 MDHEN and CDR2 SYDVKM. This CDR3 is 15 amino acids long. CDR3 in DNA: TGTGCCAGCAGTCTTCCGGGAGCCCGGTCCTACGAGCAGTACTTC. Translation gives CASSLPGARSYEQYF.

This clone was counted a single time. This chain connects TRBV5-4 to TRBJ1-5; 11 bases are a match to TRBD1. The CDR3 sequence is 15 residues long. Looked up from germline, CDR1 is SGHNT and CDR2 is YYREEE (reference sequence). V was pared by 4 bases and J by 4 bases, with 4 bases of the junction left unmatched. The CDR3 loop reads CASSQRDRGNQPQHF. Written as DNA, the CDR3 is TGTGCCAGCAGCCAACGGGACAGGGGGAATCAGCCCCAGCATTTT.

CDR3 in DNA: TGTGCCAGCAGTCCCCCCGGCGGCTTCTATGGCTACACCTTC. This translates into CASSPPGGFYGYTF. The V call is TRBV28, the J call TRBJ1-2, with no clear D. Trimming shortened V by 5 bases and J by 4 bases, and 14 bases separated the two germline ends. The CDR3 is 14 residues long. Germline-derived CDR1 and CDR2 are MDHEN and SYDVKM.

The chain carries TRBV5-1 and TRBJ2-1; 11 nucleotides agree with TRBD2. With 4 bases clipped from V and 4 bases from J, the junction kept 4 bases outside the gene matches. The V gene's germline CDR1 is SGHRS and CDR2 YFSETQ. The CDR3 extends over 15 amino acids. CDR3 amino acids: CASSNPSGGYNEQFF. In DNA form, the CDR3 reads TGCGCCAGCAGCAATCCTAGCGGGGGGTACAATGAGCAGTTCTTC.

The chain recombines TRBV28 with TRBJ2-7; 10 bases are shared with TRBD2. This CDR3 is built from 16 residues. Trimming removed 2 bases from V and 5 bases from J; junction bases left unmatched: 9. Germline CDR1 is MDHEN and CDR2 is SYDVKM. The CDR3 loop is CASSLDRAGGQDEQYF. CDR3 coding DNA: TGTGCCAGCAGTTTAGATAGAGCGGGGGGGCAGGACGAGCAGTACTTC.

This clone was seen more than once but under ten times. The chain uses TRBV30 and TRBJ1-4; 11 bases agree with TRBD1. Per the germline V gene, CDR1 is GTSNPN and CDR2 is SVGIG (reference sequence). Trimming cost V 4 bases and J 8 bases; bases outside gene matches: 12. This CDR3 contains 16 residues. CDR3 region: CAWTPGQGGVGEKLFF. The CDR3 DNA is TGTGCCTGGACCCCGGGACAGGGGGGAGTTGGAGAAAAACTGTTTTTT.

CDR3 amino acids: CASTRGGGSNSFLNEQFF. The CDR3 nucleotides read TGTGCCAGCACTCGCGGGGGAGGGTCGAATTCGTTCCTGAATGAGCAGTTCTTC. This rearrangement joins TRBV6-4 to TRBJ2-1, with TRBD2 matching over 7 bases. V trimming: 7 bases; J trimming: 7 bases; junction bases outside the gene matches: 22. Germline lookup yields CDR1 MRHNA and CDR2 SNTAGT. CDR3 length: 18 residues.

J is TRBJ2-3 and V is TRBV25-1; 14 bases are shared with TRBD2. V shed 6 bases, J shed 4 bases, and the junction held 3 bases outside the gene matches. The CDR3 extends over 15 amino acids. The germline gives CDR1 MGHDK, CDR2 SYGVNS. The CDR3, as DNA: TGTGCCAGCAGCCAGACTAGCGGGGGGGCAGATACGCAGTATTTT. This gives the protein CASSQTSGGADTQYF.

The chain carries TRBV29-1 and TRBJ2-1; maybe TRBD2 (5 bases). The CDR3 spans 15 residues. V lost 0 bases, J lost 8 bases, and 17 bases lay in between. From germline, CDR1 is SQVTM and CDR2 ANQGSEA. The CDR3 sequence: CSVEDPSASTDEQFF. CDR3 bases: TGCAGCGTTGAAGATCCTTCGGCTAGCACGGATGAGCAGTTCTTC.

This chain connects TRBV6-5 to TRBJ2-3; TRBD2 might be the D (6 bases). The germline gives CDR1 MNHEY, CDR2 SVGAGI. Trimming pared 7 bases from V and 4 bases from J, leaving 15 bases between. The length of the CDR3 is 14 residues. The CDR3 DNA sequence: TGTGCCAGCACCCCGACTAGGAGGTCAGATACGCAGTATTTT. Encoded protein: CASTPTRRSDTQYF.

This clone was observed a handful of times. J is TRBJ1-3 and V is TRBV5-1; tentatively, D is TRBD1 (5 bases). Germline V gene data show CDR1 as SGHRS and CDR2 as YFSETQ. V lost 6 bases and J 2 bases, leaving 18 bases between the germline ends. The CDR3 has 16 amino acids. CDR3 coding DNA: TGCGCCAGCAAGAAAGGGGATGCTAATACTGGAAACACCATATATTTT. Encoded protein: CASKKGDANTGNTIYF.

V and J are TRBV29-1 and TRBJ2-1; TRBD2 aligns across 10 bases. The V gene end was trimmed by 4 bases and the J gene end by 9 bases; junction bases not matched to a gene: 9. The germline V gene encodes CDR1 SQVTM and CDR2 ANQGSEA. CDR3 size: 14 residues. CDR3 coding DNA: TGCAGCGTTGGCTGGCTAGCGGGAGCTGGTGAGCAGTTCTTC. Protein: CSVGWLAGAGEQFF.

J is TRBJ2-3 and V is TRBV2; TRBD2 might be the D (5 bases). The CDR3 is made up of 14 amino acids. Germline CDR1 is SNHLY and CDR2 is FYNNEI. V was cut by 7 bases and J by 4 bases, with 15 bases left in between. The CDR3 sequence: CASKRADGADTQYF. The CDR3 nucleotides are TGTGCCAGCAAGAGGGCCGACGGGGCAGATACGCAGTATTTT.

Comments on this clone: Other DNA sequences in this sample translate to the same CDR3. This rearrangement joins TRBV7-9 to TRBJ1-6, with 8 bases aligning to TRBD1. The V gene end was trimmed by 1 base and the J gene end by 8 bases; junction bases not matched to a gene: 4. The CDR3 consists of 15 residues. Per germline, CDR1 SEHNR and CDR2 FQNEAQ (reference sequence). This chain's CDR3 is CASSLGGQGDSPLHF. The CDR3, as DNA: TGTGCCAGCAGCTTAGGCGGACAGGGAGATTCACCCCTCCACTTT. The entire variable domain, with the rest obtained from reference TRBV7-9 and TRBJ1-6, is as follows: DTGVSQNPRHKITKRGQNVTFRCDPISEHNRLYWYRQTLGQGPEFLTYFQNEAQLEKSRLLSDRFSAERPKGSFSTLEIQRTEQGDSAMYLCASSLGGQGDSPLHFGNGTRLTVT.

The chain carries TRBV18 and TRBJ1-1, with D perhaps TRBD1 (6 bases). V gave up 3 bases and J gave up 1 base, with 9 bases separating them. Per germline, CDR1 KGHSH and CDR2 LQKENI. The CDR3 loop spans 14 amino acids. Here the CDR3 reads CASSPGTQNTEAFF. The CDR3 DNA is TGTGCCAGCTCACCTGGGACACAGAACACTGAAGCTTTCTTT.

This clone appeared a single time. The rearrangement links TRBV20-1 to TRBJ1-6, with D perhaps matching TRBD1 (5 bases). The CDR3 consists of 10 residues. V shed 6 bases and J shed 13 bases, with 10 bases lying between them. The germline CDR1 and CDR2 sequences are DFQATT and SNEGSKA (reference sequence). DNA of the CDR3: TGCAGTGCGCAGGGTGTCCCCCTCCACTTT. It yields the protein CSAQGVPLHF.

The CDR3 is CAGGQGSYEQYF. Written as DNA, the CDR3 is TGTGCCGGTGGACAGGGTTCCTACGAGCAGTACTTC. The chain joins TRBV19 to TRBJ2-7; 8 bases map to TRBD1. The trim removed 11 bases at V and 1 base at J, leaving 4 bases unmatched. The CDR3 runs 12 residues. Germline CDR1 is LNHDA and CDR2 is SQIVND (reference sequence).

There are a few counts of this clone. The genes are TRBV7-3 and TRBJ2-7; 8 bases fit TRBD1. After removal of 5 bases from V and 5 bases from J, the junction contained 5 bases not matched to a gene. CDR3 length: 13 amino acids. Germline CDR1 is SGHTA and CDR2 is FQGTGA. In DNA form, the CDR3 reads TGTGCCAGCAGCCTGGACAGGGACAACGAGCAGTACTTC. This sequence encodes CASSLDRDNEQYF.